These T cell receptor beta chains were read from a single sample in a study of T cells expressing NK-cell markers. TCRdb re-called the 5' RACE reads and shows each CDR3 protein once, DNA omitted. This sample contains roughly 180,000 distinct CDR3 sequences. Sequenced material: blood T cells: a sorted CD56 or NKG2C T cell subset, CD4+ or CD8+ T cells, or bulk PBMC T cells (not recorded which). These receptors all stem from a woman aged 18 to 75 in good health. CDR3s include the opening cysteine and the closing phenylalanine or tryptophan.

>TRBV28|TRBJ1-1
CASSIRGAPAFF
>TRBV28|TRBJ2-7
CASVTRTSGSYEQYF
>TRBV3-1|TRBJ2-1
CASSQDPTPYNEQFF
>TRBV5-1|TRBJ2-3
CASSLFTVYTDTQYF
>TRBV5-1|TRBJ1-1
CASSLGHTGGTEAFF
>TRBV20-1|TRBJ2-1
CSAMGPLDNEQFF
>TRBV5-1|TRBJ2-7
CASSPAGGAVSYEQYF
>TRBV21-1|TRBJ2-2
CASSKLRVTGELFF
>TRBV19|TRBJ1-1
CASILGQGDTEAFF
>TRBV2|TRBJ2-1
CASSPGTAGGGEQFF
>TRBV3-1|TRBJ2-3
CASSQGRDTQYF
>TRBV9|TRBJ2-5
CASSVGSSGRADETQYF
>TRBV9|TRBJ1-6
CASSAYRGGSPLHF
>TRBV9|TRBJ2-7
CASSGSRSTGGLHEQYF
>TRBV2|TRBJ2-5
CASSRGRGETQYF
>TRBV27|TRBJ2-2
CASSLKGNTGELFF
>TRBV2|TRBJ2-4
CASSRDRVIQNIQYF
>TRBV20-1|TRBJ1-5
CSAREYRVGAGSNQPQHF
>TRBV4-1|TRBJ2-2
CASSQDSPSGSITGELFF
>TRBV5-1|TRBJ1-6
CASSFATSSYNSPLHF
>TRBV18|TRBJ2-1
CASSDLGVRGNEQFF
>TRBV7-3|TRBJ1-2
CASSLSSTGGDGYTF
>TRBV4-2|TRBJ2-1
CASSHLSVSYNEQFF
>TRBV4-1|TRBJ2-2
CASSQPLTRTGGELFF
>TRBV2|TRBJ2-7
CASSEGGTESYEQYF
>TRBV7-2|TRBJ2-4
CASSLAQAAKNIQYF
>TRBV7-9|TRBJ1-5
CASAGGGGQPQHF
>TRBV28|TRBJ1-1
CASRIRGQMNTEAFF
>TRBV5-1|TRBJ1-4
CASSLGPPTGGEEKLFF
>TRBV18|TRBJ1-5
CASSRDSNQPQHF
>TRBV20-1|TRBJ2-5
CSGRGQETQYF
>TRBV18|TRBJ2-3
CASSPPSGPQDTQYF
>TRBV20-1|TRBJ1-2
CSARVEGDYGYTF
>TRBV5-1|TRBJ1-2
CATGPDGFYGYTF
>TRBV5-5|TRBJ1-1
CASLKVGKRDTEAFF
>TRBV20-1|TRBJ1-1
CSARDETRGRAMNTEAFF
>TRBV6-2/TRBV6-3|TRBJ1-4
CASRRGGLEKLFF
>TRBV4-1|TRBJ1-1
CASSQTTPSAAEAFF
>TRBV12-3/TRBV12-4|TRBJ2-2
CASSSTGEGVLFF
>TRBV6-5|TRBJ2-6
CASSYSGEINVLTF
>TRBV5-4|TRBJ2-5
CASSWTSGTQETQYF
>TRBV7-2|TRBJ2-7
CASSGRQTTGNTYEQYF
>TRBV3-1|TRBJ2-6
CASSQALAGISGANVLTF
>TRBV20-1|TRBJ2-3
CSGTSSSTDTQYF
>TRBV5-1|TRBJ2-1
CASSDSGASYNEQFF
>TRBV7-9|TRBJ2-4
CASSLRLGTMSRNIQYF